Below, 8 T cell receptor beta chains from the same sample are listed, as sequenced in a study of long-term antiretroviral therapy in people with HIV. Survey level was the resolution at which the v3.0 immunoSEQ assay ran. Profiling relied on immunoSEQ multiplex PCR, and the TCRdb table lists in-frame clones only, not all of them. The sample carries around 20,000 clones, roughly 85% recorded once. Material: unsorted PBMCs, obtained 0.2 years after starting antiretroviral therapy. These TCRs come from a woman in her twenties or thirties with HIV.

This clone was detected only a few times. The V call is TRBV10-3, the J call TRBJ1-2; D not resolved. CDR1 is ENHRY, CDR2 SYGVKD, per germline. This CDR3 has 12 amino acids. V was shortened by 0 bases and J by 8 bases, with 7 bases between the two germline ends. In nucleotides, the CDR3 is TGTGCCATCAGTGAGTCAGGGTTGGGCTACACCTTC. This translates into CAISESGLGYTF.

This sequence joins TRBV2 and TRBJ2-7; D is undetermined. Trimming stripped 11 bases from V and 0 bases from J, with 11 bases between. The CDR3 extends over 12 amino acids. CDR1 and CDR2 (germline): SNHLY, FYNNEI. CDR3 protein: CAGSLSSYEQYV. The CDR3 nucleotides read TGTGCCGGATCTCTTAGCTCCTACGAGCAGTACGTC.

V gene TRBV6-5 combines with J gene TRBJ2-1; 11 bases map to TRBD2. The length of the CDR3 is 13 residues. Per the germline V gene, CDR1 is MNHEY and CDR2 is SVGAGI. The trim removed 8 bases at V and 13 bases at J, leaving 10 bases unmatched. CDR3 nucleotides: TGTGCCAGCGCCCCGGGACTAGCGGCCCGCCAGTTCTTC. Translated: CASAPGLAARQFF.

This clone was seen a few times. V is TRBV2 and J is TRBJ1-1; D remains unclear. The V gene's germline CDR1 is SNHLY and CDR2 FYNNEI. The length of the CDR3 is 13 residues. Deletions cut 4 bases from V and 1 base from J, with 7 bases between. The CDR3 loop is CASSAGQNTEAFF. CDR3 in DNA: TGTGCCAGCAGTGCCGGGCAGAACACTGAAGCTTTCTTT.

The chain combines TRBV5-6 with TRBJ1-5; no clear D gene. This CDR3 comprises 14 residues. CDR1 and CDR2 from the germline V gene are SGHDT and YYEEEE. V lost 0 bases, J lost 5 bases, and 9 bases lay in between. In nucleotides, the CDR3 is TGTGCCAGCAGCTTGGGGTGGCGGGATCAGCCCCAGCATTTT. Its protein is CASSLGWRDQPQHF.

The genes are TRBV29-1 and TRBJ2-2; D perhaps matches TRBD1 (5 bases). With 7 bases removed from V and 0 bases from J, the gap between germline ends came to 9 bases. There are 13 residues in the CDR3. Germline CDR1 and CDR2: SQVTM and ANQGSEA. DNA of the CDR3: TGCAGCGGGTTGGACACGAACACCGGGGAGCTGTTTTTT. It is translated as CSGLDTNTGELFF.

The V gene is TRBV6-1, the J gene TRBJ1-6; 7 nucleotides align to TRBD1. J was trimmed by 7 bases and V by 4 bases; bases with no gene match: 22. Germline V CDR1 and CDR2: MNHNS, SASEGT. The CDR3 sequence is 20 residues long. CDR3 protein: CASSGDTGARGFANNSPLHF. Written as DNA, the CDR3 is TGTGCCAGCAGTGGGGATACAGGGGCCAGGGGTTTCGCAAACAATTCACCCCTCCACTTT.

This sequence joins TRBV2 and TRBJ1-2, with 8 positions matching TRBD1. The trim removed 8 bases at V and 6 bases at J, leaving 8 bases unmatched. Germline V gene data show CDR1 as SNHLY and CDR2 as FYNNEI. The CDR3 runs 13 residues. The CDR3 sequence: CASSGQGFNGYTF. The CDR3 bases are TGTGCCAGCTCTGGACAGGGATTTAATGGCTACACCTTC.